A single sample gave rise to the 21 T cell receptor beta chains below, sequenced in a study of blood T cells in healthy people across ages. It was with a sample-barcoded 5' primer and a J-beta primer mix that a second PCR of roughly 7 to 11 cycles was run. Each CDR3 protein gets one entry after TCRdb re-called the 5' RACE reads with MiXCR. The sample yields about a million distinct CDR3 sequences, around two fifths seen once. The specimen was blood. These receptors all stem from a man in his late teens or twenties in good health.

This clonotype was seen a few times. This chain links TRBV7-9 with TRBJ1-2, with D unclear. The germline V and J ends were trimmed by 4 bases and 5 bases, with 8 bases remaining between them. The CDR3 spans 12 residues. Per the germline V gene, CDR1 is SEHNR and CDR2 is FQNEAQ (reference sequence). The CDR3 reads CASSSSEYGYTF. In DNA, the CDR3 is TGTGCCAGCAGCTCGTCAGAGTATGGCTACACCTTC.

The chain uses TRBV2 and TRBJ2-2; unclear D gene. Trimming took off 4 bases at V and 5 bases at J, with 14 bases between the two ends. Germline V gene sequence: CDR1 SNHLY, CDR2 FYNNEI. CDR3 length equals 15 residues. The CDR3 sequence is CASSVIKGGTGELFF. Written as DNA, the CDR3 is TGTGCCAGCAGTGTCATAAAGGGTGGGACCGGGGAGCTGTTTTTT.

Comment on this clonotype: The junction shows a germline mismatch at one end, possibly a read error. The chain is built from TRBV7-6 and TRBJ2-1; D possibly uses TRBD1 or TRBD2 (5 bases each). The CDR3 sequence is 16 residues long. Germline CDR1 is SGHVS and CDR2 is FNYEAQ. CDR3 DNA: TGTGCCTGCAGCTTAATTGGGGGTTACTCCTACGATGAGCAGTTCTTC. Its protein is CACSLIGGYSYDEQFF.

This clonotype was recorded only once. The V call is TRBV29-1, the J call TRBJ2-6, with unresolved D. This CDR3 is 13 amino acids long. Trimming left V 5 bases short and J 4 bases short, with 9 bases between. The germline CDR1 and CDR2 sequences are SQVTM and ANQGSEA. Here the CDR3 DNA reads TGCAGCGTTAGGGTCACAGGGGCCAACGTCCTGACTTTC. Residues: CSVRVTGANVLTF.

This clonotype came up a few times. This rearrangement joins TRBV4-2 to TRBJ2-2; TRBD2 aligns across 7 bases. Trimming at V came to 0 bases and at J to 10 bases, leaving 8 bases not matched to a gene. CDR3 size: 15 residues. Looked up from germline, CDR1 is LGHNA and CDR2 is YNFKEQ. This CDR3 is CASSQDYGAGAELFF. DNA for the CDR3: TGTGCCAGCAGCCAAGATTACGGGGCGGGAGCGGAGCTGTTTTTT.

Only one count was recorded for this clonotype. The CDR3 protein is CASSEGLAHSTDTQYF. CDR3 nucleotides: TGTGCCAGCAGCGAGGGACTAGCACATAGCACAGATACGCAGTATTTT. This rearrangement joins TRBV6-5 to TRBJ2-3; TRBD2 aligns across 9 bases. Germline V gene lookup returns CDR1 MNHEY and CDR2 SVGAGI. The V gene end was trimmed by 6 bases and the J gene end by 0 bases; junction bases not matched to a gene: 7. This CDR3 contains 16 residues.

This clonotype was seen more than once but under ten times. This chain links TRBV20-1 with TRBJ1-1; D is unresolved. The ends were cut back, 3 bases at V and 4 bases at J, with 9 bases in the middle. The germline CDR1 and CDR2 sequences are DFQATT and SNEGSKA (reference sequence). This CDR3 contains 12 residues. The CDR3 nucleotides read TGCAGTGCTAGTCGACGGGGCACTGAAGCTTTCTTT. It codes for CSASRRGTEAFF.

A remark on this clonotype: Germline is not matched at one junction end, which may reflect a read error. The chain employs TRBV20-1 and TRBJ2-4, with unresolved D. Near its end, the DNA agrees better with TRBJ2-5, so the J call may be wrong. The CDR3 is 14 residues long. Germline V gene data show CDR1 as DFQATT and CDR2 as SNEGSKA (reference sequence). CDR3 nucleotides: TGCCGTGCTAGTAGAGTAAGCCGGCAAGAGACCCAGTACTTC. Translating gives CRASRVSRQETQYF.

The V and J genes are TRBV12-3 or TRBV12-4 and TRBJ1-1, with 8 nucleotides matching TRBD1. The length of the CDR3 is 12 residues. V dropped 5 bases and J dropped 11; count of bases not matched to a gene: 7. CDR3 region: CASSVNRGRAFF. In nucleotides, the CDR3 is TGTGCCAGCAGTGTAAACAGGGGGAGGGCTTTCTTT.

In its sample, this clonotype was seen a few times. This sequence joins TRBV10-3 and TRBJ2-2; 10 bases map to TRBD1. With 11 bases clipped from V and 7 bases from J, the junction kept 10 bases outside the gene matches. This CDR3 is built from 14 residues. The V gene's germline CDR1 is ENHRY and CDR2 SYGVKD. The CDR3 spells CAVHRDRGDGELFF. CDR3 in DNA: TGTGCCGTGCATCGGGACAGGGGAGACGGGGAGCTGTTTTTT.

In this sample, this clonotype turned up a few times. J is TRBJ1-5 and V is TRBV20-1; maybe TRBD1 (5 bases). The CDR3 is 16 amino acids. Trimming took 3 bases from V and 0 from J, leaving 15 bases between them. CDR1 and CDR2 (germline): DFQATT, SNEGSKA (reference sequence). The CDR3 loop is CSARVPRGSSNQPQHF. The CDR3 bases are TGCAGTGCTAGGGTACCCCGGGGGTCTAGCAATCAGCCCCAGCATTTT.

This clonotype was picked up a small number of times. The CDR3 here is CASISQGYNEQFF. In DNA form, the CDR3 reads TGTGCCAGCATCAGCCAGGGATACAATGAGCAGTTCTTC. The chain combines TRBV7-2 with TRBJ2-1, with D possibly matching TRBD1 (5 bases). V was clipped by 7 bases and J by 4 bases, with 11 bases between them. Germline loops: CDR1 SGHTA, CDR2 FQGNSA. The CDR3 is 13 amino acids.

This clonotype was picked up one time. The chain combines TRBV11-1 with TRBJ2-1; D remains ambiguous. Trimming took 1 base from V and 0 from J, leaving 13 bases between them. The CDR3 length is 17 residues. Germline loops: CDR1 SGHAT, CDR2 FQDESV (reference sequence). The CDR3 sequence is CASSLGVERSSYNEQFF. CDR3 DNA: TGTGCCAGCAGCTTAGGGGTCGAGCGAAGCTCCTACAATGAGCAGTTCTTC.

This chain connects TRBV6-6 to TRBJ2-5; D assignment may be TRBD1 or TRBD2 (6 bases each). CDR3 length equals 13 residues. The germline V gene has CDR1 MNHNY and CDR2 SVGAGI (reference sequence). Trimming cost V 7 bases and J 11 bases, with 20 bases left between them. The CDR3, as DNA: TGTGCCAGCACCCACGGGGGCATAAATGAGCAGTACTTC. Amino acid sequence: CASTHGGINEQYF.

Worth noting for this clonotype: The junction does not match germline at one end; this may be a read error. The chain combines TRBV24-1 with TRBJ1-5; no reliable D call. The CDR3 extends over 14 amino acids. The germline gives CDR1 KGHDR, CDR2 SFDVKD. The CDR3: CPARVGPLNQPQHF. The CDR3 coding sequence is TGCCCCGCCCGGGTCGGCCCATTAAATCAGCCCCAGCATTTT.

In nucleotides, the CDR3 is TGTGCCAGCAGCCCGGGAACCATCTACTATGGCTACACCTTC. As protein: CASSPGTIYYGYTF. V usage is TRBV5-5 and J usage is TRBJ1-2; D is undetermined. The CDR3 extends over 14 amino acids. V gave up 4 bases and J gave up 3 bases, with 13 bases separating them. Looked up from germline, CDR1 is SGHKS and CDR2 is YYEKEE (reference sequence).

The chain employs TRBV4-2 and TRBJ2-3; 13 nucleotides align to TRBD2. The CDR3 runs 16 residues. After removal of 7 bases from V and 1 base from J, the junction contained 5 bases not matched to a gene. Germline CDR1 LGHNA, CDR2 YNFKEQ. Written as DNA, the CDR3 is TGTGCCAGCACCCACGGACTAGCGGGGGGCACAGATACGCAGTATTTT. As protein: CASTHGLAGGTDTQYF.

A note on this clonotype: A much larger clone lies a single base off, so this may be a read error. This CDR3 is CASSQDIGETQYF. The CDR3 bases are TGTGCCAGCAGCCAAGATATCGGGGAGACCCAGTACTTC. This rearrangement joins TRBV14 to TRBJ2-5, with unresolved D. V was clipped by 0 bases and J by 5 bases, with 7 bases between them. Germline V gives CDR1 SGHDN, CDR2 FVKESK. The CDR3 has 13 residues.

This clonotype was seen many times. This chain connects TRBV7-9 to TRBJ1-2; the D is unclear. Germline lookup yields CDR1 SEHNR and CDR2 FQNEAQ (reference sequence). Between the trimmed V and J ends, which lost 3 bases and 7 bases, there was a span of 12 bases. The CDR3 spans 13 residues. The CDR3 loop is CASSLADSGGYTF. CDR3 nucleotide sequence: TGTGCCAGCAGCTTGGCGGACTCGGGTGGCTACACCTTC.

The rearrangement uses TRBV4-1 and TRBJ1-6; 7 positions match TRBD1. After removal of 3 bases from V and 7 bases from J, the junction contained 6 bases not matched to a gene. Germline values: CDR1 MGHRA, CDR2 YSYEKL. The CDR3 runs 15 residues. The CDR3 region has the DNA TGCGCCAGCAGCCACCCGACAGGGTTGAATTCACCCCTCCACTTT. This gives the protein CASSHPTGLNSPLHF.

This chain links TRBV21-1 with TRBJ2-1; the table names TRBD2, a call not compared with the DNA. TRBV21-1 is marked as a pseudogene. This CDR3 contains 17 residues. CDR3 residues: CASSKEGPSGGADEQFF. In DNA, the CDR3 is TGTGCCAGCAGCAAAGAGGGACCTAGCGGGGGGGCCGATGAGCAGTTCTTC.